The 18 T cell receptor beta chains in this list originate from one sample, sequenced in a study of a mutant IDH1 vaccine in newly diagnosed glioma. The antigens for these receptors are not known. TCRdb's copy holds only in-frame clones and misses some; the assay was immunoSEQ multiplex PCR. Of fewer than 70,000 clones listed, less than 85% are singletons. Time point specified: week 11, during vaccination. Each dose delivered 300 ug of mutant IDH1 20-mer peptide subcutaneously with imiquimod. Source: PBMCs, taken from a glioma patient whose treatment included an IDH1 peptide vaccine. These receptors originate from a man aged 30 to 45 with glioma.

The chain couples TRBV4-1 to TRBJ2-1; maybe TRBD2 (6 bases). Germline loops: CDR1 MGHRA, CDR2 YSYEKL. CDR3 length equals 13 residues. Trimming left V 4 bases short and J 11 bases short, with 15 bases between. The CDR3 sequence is CASSLQPGLQQFF. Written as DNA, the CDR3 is TGCGCCAGCAGCCTACAACCGGGACTTCAGCAGTTCTTC.

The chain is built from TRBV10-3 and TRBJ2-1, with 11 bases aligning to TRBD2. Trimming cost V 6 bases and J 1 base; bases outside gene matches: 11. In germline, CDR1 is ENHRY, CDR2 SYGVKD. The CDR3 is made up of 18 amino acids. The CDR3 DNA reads TGTGCCATCAGCGGGACTAGCGGATACCGATCGTCCTACAATGAGCAGTTCTTC. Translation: CAISGTSGYRSSYNEQFF.

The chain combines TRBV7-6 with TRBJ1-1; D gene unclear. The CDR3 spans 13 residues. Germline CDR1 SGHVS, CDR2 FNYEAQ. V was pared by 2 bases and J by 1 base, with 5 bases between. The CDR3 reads CASSLTPNTEAFF. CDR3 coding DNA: TGTGCCAGCAGCTTAACCCCGAACACTGAAGCTTTCTTT.

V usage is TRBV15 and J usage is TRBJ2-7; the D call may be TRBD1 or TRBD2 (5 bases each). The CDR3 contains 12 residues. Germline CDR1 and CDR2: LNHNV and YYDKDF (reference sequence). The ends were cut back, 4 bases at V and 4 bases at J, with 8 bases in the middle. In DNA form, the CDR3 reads TGTGCCACCAGCAAGGGACCATACGAGCAGTACTTC. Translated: CATSKGPYEQYF.

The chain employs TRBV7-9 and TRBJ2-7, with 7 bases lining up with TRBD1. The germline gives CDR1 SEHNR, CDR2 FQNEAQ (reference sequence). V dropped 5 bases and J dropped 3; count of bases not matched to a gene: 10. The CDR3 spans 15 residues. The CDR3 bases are TGTGCCAGCAGCACCTCCGGGACAGAAAACTACGAGCAGTACTTC. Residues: CASSTSGTENYEQYF.

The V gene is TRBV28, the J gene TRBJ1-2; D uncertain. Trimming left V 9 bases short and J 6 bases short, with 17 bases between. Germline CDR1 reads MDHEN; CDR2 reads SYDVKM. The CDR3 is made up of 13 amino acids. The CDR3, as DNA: TGTGCCAGTAGCTCCGCGGGGAGTAATGGCTACACCTTC. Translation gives CASSSAGSNGYTF.

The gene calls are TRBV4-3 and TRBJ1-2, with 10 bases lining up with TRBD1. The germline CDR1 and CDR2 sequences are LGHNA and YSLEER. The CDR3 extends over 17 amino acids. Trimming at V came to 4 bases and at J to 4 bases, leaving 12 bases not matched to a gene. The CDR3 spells CASSRVTGGSLGYGYTF. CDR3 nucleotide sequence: TGCGCCAGCAGCCGAGTGACAGGGGGCTCCCTTGGCTATGGCTACACCTTC.

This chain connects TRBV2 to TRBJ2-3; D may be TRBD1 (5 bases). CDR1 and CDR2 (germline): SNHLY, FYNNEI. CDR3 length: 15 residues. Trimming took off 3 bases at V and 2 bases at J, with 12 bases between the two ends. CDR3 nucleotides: TGTGCCAGCAGTGACAGACAGATACTCACAGATACGCAGTATTTT. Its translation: CASSDRQILTDTQYF.

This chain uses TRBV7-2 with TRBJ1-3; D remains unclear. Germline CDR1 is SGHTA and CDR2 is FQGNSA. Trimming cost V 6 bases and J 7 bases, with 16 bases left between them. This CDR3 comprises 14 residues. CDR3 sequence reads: CASRWFSGENTIYF. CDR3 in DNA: TGTGCCAGCAGGTGGTTCTCCGGGGAGAACACCATATATTTT. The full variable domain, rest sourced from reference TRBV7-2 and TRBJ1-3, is GAGVSQSPSNKVTEKGKDVELRCDPISGHTALYWYRQSLGQGLEFLIYFQGNSAPDKSGLPSDRFSAERTGGSVSTLTIQRTQQEDSAVYLCASRWFSGENTIYFGEGSWLTVV.

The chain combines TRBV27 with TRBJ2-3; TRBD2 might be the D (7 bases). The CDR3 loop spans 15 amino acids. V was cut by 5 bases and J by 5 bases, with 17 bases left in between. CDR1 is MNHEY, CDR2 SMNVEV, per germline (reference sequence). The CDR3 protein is CASSPRGGRIDTQYF. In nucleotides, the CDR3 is TGTGCCAGCAGTCCGAGGGGGGGCCGCATAGATACGCAGTATTTT.

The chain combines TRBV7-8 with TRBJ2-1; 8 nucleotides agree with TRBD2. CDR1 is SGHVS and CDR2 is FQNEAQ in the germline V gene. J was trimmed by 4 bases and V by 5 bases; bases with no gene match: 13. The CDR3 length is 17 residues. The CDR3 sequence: CASSTVRLSGGYNEQFF. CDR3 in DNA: TGTGCCAGCAGCACCGTGCGACTCAGCGGGGGATACAATGAGCAGTTCTTC.

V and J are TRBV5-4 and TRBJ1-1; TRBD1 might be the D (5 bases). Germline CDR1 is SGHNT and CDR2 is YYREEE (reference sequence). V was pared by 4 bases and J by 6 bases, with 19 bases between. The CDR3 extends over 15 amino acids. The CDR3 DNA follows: TGTGCCAGCAGCCCGTCAGGCGGGGCGCTGGCTGAAGCTTTCTTT. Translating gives CASSPSGGALAEAFF.

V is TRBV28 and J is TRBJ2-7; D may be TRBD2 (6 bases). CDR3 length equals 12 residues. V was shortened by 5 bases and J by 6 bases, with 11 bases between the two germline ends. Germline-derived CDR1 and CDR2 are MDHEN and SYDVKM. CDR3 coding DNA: TGTGCCAGCAGTGGGGGGAGGCGCGAGCAGTACTTC. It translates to CASSGGRREQYF. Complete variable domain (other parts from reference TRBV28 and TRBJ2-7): DVKVTQSSRYLVKRTGEKVFLECVQDMDHENMFWYRQDPGLGLRLIYFSYDVKMKEKGDIPEGYSVSREKKERFSLILESASTNQTSMYLCASSGGRREQYFGPGTRLTVT.

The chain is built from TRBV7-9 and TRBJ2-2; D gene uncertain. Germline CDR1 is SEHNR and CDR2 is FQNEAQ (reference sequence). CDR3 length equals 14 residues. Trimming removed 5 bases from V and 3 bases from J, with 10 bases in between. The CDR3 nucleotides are TGTGCCAGCAGCCATTGGAGAGACACCGGGGAGCTGTTTTTT. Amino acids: CASSHWRDTGELFF.

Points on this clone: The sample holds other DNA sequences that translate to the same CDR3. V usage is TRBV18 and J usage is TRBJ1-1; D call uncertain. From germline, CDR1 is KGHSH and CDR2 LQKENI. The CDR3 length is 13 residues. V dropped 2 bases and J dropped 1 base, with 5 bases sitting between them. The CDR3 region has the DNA TGTGCCAGCTCACCAGGGCAGAACACTGAAGCTTTCTTT. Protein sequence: CASSPGQNTEAFF.

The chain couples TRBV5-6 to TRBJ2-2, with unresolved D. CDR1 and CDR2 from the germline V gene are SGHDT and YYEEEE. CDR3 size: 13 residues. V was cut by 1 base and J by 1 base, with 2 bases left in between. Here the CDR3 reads CASSLQNTGELFF. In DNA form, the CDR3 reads TGTGCCAGCAGCTTGCAGAACACCGGGGAGCTGTTTTTT.

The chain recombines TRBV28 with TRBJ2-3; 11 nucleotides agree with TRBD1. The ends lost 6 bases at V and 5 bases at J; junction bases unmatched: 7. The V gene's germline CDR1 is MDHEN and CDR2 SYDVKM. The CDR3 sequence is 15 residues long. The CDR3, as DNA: TGTGCCAGCAGGGTGGACAGGGGGCGGGGAGATACGCAGTATTTT. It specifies CASRVDRGRGDTQYF.

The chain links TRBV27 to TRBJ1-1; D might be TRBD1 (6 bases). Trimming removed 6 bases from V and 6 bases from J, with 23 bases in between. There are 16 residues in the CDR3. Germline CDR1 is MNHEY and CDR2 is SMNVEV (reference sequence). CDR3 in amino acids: CASSLRPGARVAEAFF. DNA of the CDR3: TGTGCCAGCAGCCTCAGGCCGGGGGCGCGTGTGGCTGAAGCTTTCTTT.